This T cell receptor (beta chain) derives from a study of post-analysis software for immune sequencing data. Study information: Relapsing-remitting, secondary progressive and progressive-relapsing forms of multiple sclerosis all featured among disease courses.

V was pared by 6 bases and J by 1 base, with 16 bases between. CDR1 is DFQATT, CDR2 SNEGSKA, per germline (reference sequence). The CDR3 loop spans 14 amino acids. Study results and limitations: TRBV5-6, TRBV5-1 and TRBV20-1 were among five TRBV segments more frequent in patients than controls. Strong co-clustering by F measure was evident for samples that had been prepared in the same batch.

Prepared libraries of TCR beta cDNA carried unique molecular identifiers. Yield was 500,000 to 600,000 cDNA molecules from approximately 0.91 to 9.4 million T cells. TCRdb re-analysed the PCR reads in MiXCR, keeping a single row per CDR3 protein. The table has roughly 700,000 distinct CDR3 sequences, around 27% seen once. As to this clonotype: Its specificity is unknown.

This clonotype was sampled from a girl under 18 with multiple sclerosis. The chain carries TRBV20-1 and TRBJ2-7; D is perhaps TRBD2 (6 bases). The material sequenced was blood. The CDR3 DNA reads as TGCAGTGCGGAACCATACGGGACTTCCTACGAGCAGTACTTC. It codes for CSAEPYGTSYEQYF.